The 8 T cell receptor beta chains below come from one sample, sequenced in a study of blood T cell repertoires in COVID-19. Produced via immunoSEQ multiplex PCR; TCRdb's table is partial and in-frame only. The data contain about 85,000 clones, roughly 88% of them singletons. The sequencing input was peripheral blood. The receptors shown here come from a woman of 80 years or more with acute or convalescent COVID-19.

V and J are TRBV7-2 and TRBJ2-7; 10 bases fit TRBD2. Germline assignment: CDR1 SGHTA and CDR2 FQGNSA. Trimming at V came to 5 bases and at J to 2 bases, leaving 9 bases not matched to a gene. This CDR3 spans 16 amino acids. The CDR3 DNA reads TGTGCCAGCAGCCGGGGACTAGCGCCCGGAACCTACGAGCAGTACTTC. Protein product: CASSRGLAPGTYEQYF.

This clone was seen once. This rearrangement joins TRBV7-9 to TRBJ2-3; D possibly corresponds to TRBD1 (5 bases). This CDR3 comprises 15 residues. Germline-derived CDR1 and CDR2 are SEHNR and FQNEAQ (reference sequence). Trimming stripped 5 bases from V and 3 bases from J, with 15 bases between. CDR3 nucleotide sequence: TGTGCCAGCAGCCCTGTCCAGGGTCTGACAGATACGCAGTATTTT. Its translation: CASSPVQGLTDTQYF.

V gene TRBV30 combines with J gene TRBJ2-3, with D perhaps TRBD2 (5 bases). This CDR3 has 12 amino acids. V lost 0 bases to trimming and J lost 8 bases, with 9 bases between them. Germline assignment: CDR1 GTSNPN and CDR2 SVGIG (reference sequence). CDR3 region: CAWSVGGATQYF. As DNA, the CDR3 is TGTGCCTGGAGTGTAGGAGGCGCTACGCAGTATTTT.

This chain connects TRBV12-3 or TRBV12-4 to TRBJ1-2; possibly TRBD1 for D (5 bases). The V end lost 5 bases, the J end lost 10 bases, and 17 bases lay between the germline ends. The CDR3 extends over 13 amino acids. The CDR3 protein is CASSGGTPWFYTF. For the CDR3, the DNA is TGTGCCAGCAGTGGAGGGACCCCGTGGTTCTACACCTTC.

The chain uses TRBV6-6 and TRBJ2-7, with 8 bases aligning to TRBD2. Germline CDR1 MNHNY, CDR2 SVGAGI (reference sequence). J was trimmed by 7 bases and V by 9 bases; bases with no gene match: 14. CDR3 length: 14 residues. The CDR3 sequence is CASTERERSGEQYF. DNA of the CDR3: TGTGCCAGTACCGAGCGGGAGAGGTCGGGAGAGCAGTACTTC.

The genes are TRBV30 and TRBJ1-6; TRBD1 might be the D (5 bases). This CDR3 contains 17 residues. The germline V and J ends were trimmed by 0 bases and 1 base, with 13 bases remaining between them. The V gene's germline CDR1 is GTSNPN and CDR2 SVGIG (reference sequence). The CDR3 nucleotides are TGTGCCTGGAGTGTTTCGGGGGGTCGGTCCTATAATTCACCCCTCCACTTT. It is translated as CAWSVSGGRSYNSPLHF.

V usage is TRBV29-1 and J usage is TRBJ2-3, with TRBD2 matching 9 bases. The germline V gene has CDR1 SQVTM and CDR2 ANQGSEA. The CDR3 loop spans 17 amino acids. V trimming: 2 bases; J trimming: 3 bases; junction bases outside the gene matches: 12. CDR3 loop: CSVESPTSGIRTDTQYF. CDR3 bases: TGCAGCGTTGAATCGCCGACTAGCGGAATTAGAACAGATACGCAGTATTTT.

Only a few counts were recorded for this clone. This chain connects TRBV11-2 to TRBJ1-6; no clear D. Trimming stripped 2 bases from V and 7 bases from J, with 15 bases between. CDR1 is SGHAT, CDR2 FQNNGV, per germline. The CDR3 covers 16 residues. The CDR3: CASSLIPRAENSPLHF. The CDR3 DNA follows: TGTGCCAGCAGCTTAATCCCGAGGGCGGAGAATTCACCCCTCCACTTT.